Sequencing of this T cell receptor (beta chain) was carried out in a study of identical twins. Study-wide results and limits: For cord blood, abundant beta clonotypes had fewer insertions, unlike memory repertoires, which showed none. Analyses of zero insertions could be partly confounded by invariant MAIT and iNKT cells.

This clonotype appeared many times. Its specificity is unknown. The donor group consisted entirely of healthy Caucasians. The CDR3 runs to 15 residues. Trimming took off 0 bases at V and 5 bases at J, with 13 bases between the two ends. Germline V gene lookup returns CDR1 SGHRS and CDR2 YFSETQ. Carrying unique molecular identifiers, the cDNA also gained a universal primer site through template switching. TCRdb redid the calling of the 5' RACE reads with MiXCR, one entry per CDR3 protein. The sample lists 550,000 to 700,000 distinct CDR3 sequences; nearly 10% were seen once. The sample also formed part of further work on yellow fever vaccine responses in identical twins.

This TCR derives from a woman between 18 and 29 years old in good health. The chain couples TRBV5-1 to TRBJ2-3; D is possibly TRBD1 or TRBD2 (5 bases each). Sequenced input: PBMCs. This CDR3 reads CASSLGQGRGDTQYF. The CDR3 region has the DNA TGCGCCAGCAGCTTGGGGCAGGGCCGGGGAGATACGCAGTATTTT.